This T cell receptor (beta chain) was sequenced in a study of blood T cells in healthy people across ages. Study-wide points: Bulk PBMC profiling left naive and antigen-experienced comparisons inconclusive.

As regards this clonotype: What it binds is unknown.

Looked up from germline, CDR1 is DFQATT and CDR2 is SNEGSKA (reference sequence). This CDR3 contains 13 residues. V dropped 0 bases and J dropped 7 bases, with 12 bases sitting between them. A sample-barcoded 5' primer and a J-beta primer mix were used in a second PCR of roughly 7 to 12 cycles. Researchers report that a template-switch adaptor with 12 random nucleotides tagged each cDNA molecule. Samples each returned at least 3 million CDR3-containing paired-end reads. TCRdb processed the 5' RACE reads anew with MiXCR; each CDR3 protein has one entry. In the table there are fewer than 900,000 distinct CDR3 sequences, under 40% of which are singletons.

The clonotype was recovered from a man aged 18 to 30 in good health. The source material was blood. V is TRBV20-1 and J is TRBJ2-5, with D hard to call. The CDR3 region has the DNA TGCAGTGCTAGAGATCCAGCAAAAGGGACCCAGTACTTC. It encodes CSARDPAKGTQYF.